The 2 T cell receptor beta chains below were found in one sample sequenced in a study of blood T cells in healthy people across ages. A second PCR, run for about 7 to 11 cycles, used a sample-barcoded 5' primer plus a J-beta primer mix. Each CDR3 protein is one row after TCRdb ran MiXCR on the 5' RACE reads. Of about 810,000 distinct CDR3 sequences in the sample, 30% to 45% are singletons; the top ten hold 13%. Sequencing was done on a sample of blood. The receptors were sampled from a man younger than 35 in good health.

In its sample, this clonotype was seen many times. The V call is TRBV7-2, the J call TRBJ1-4; no clear D. This CDR3 has 14 residues. Germline CDR1 reads SGHTA; CDR2 reads FQGNSA. Trimming pared 1 base from V and 4 bases from J, leaving 7 bases between. CDR3 protein: CASSLGRFNEKLFF. The DNA for the CDR3 is TGTGCCAGCAGCTTAGGGCGGTTTAATGAAAAACTGTTTTTT. Variable domain in full (rest from reference TRBV7-2 and TRBJ1-4): GAGVSQSPSNKVTEKGKDVELRCDPISGHTALYWYRQSLGQGLEFLIYFQGNSAPDKSGLPSDRFSAERTGGSVSTLTIQRTQQEDSAVYLCASSLGRFNEKLFFGSGTQLSVL.

The J gene is TRBJ2-7, the V gene TRBV15; D is tentatively TRBD1 or TRBD2 (6 bases each). This CDR3 is 14 amino acids long. V was trimmed by 5 bases and J by 2 bases, leaving 13 bases between them. Germline CDR1 reads LNHNV; CDR2 reads YYDKDF (reference sequence). This chain's CDR3 is CATSERGEPYEQYF. CDR3 nucleotide sequence: TGTGCCACCAGCGAGAGGGGGGAACCCTACGAGCAGTACTTC.